A single sample is the source of the 32 T cell receptor beta chains below, sequenced in a study of tumor and adjacent non-tumor tissue in lung cancer. RNA was extracted from bulk tissue without any cell sorting. The library came from three nested PCR rounds adapted from ARM-PCR protocols. TCRdb reprocessed the multiplex PCR reads with MiXCR, giving one entry per CDR3 protein. This table holds about 75,000 distinct CDR3 sequences, roughly 80% found once. Sample: lung tumor tissue. These receptors all come from a woman in her fifties or sixties with non-small cell lung cancer.

As concerns this clonotype: One end of the junction varies from germline; a read error may be responsible. The chain carries TRBV30 and TRBJ2-5; the match to TRBD2 covers 8 bases. Germline CDR1 GTSNPN, CDR2 SVGIG (reference sequence). The CDR3 loop spans 16 amino acids. CDR3 nucleotide sequence: TGTGACTGGAGCGTACGGGCGGGAGGTAACCAAGAGACCCAGTACTTC. It encodes CDWSVRAGGNQETQYF.

About this clonotype itself: No conserved phenylalanine or tryptophan ends this CDR3, so it is likely a read error. The rearrangement links TRBV11-2 to TRBJ1-5; TRBD1 might be the D (5 bases). Germline V gene data show CDR1 as SGHAT and CDR2 as FQNNGV. This CDR3 spans 15 amino acids. DNA for the CDR3: TGTGTCAGCACCTTAATTGAAAGGGGCGGACCGCCCCAGCATATT. This encodes CVSTLIERGGPPQHI.

In regard to this clonotype: The CDR3 does not close with the conserved phenylalanine or tryptophan, likely indicating a read error. This chain links TRBV11-3 with TRBJ2-5; D is perhaps TRBD2 (6 bases). The length of the CDR3 is 13 residues. CDR1 and CDR2 (germline): SGHNT, YENEEA. The CDR3 DNA sequence: TGTGCCGGCAGCTTTGGTGTGGGGGAGGCCCAGTACCTC. Translated: CAGSFGVGEAQYL.

With regard to this clonotype: Its ends do not fully match the called genes, so a read error is possible. The genes are TRBV11-2 and TRBJ1-2, with D tentatively TRBD1 (5 bases). CDR1 and CDR2 from the germline V gene are SGHAT and FQNNGV. This CDR3 is built from 13 residues. Here the CDR3 DNA reads TGTGTCAGCAGCTTCAGGATGGGGGACGGCTACACCTTC. Translated: CVSSFRMGDGYTF.

This clonotype was counted a few times. Since a much larger clone is just one base distant, this may be a read error. The chain is built from TRBV10-1 and TRBJ2-2, with D possibly called TRBD1 or TRBD2 (5 bases each). This CDR3 has 13 amino acids. V was clipped by 6 bases and J by 8 bases, with 13 bases between them. CDR1 and CDR2 (germline): WNHNN, SYGVQD (reference sequence). CDR3 loop: CASSIGTFGELFF. Here the CDR3 DNA reads TGCGCCAGCAGCATAGGGACCTTTGGGGAGCTGTTTTTT.

The genes are TRBV4-1 and TRBJ2-1; D is undetermined. The CDR3 is made up of 14 amino acids. Trimming removed 8 bases from V and 6 bases from J, with 17 bases in between. The germline V gene has CDR1 MGHRA and CDR2 YSYEKL. The CDR3 DNA sequence: TGCGCCAGCGGGAAGTTGGACCTGGCCAATGAGCAGTTCTTC. Translated, it gives CASGKLDLANEQFF.

The table lists this clonotype with many counts. J is TRBJ2-2 and V is TRBV24-1, with 9 bases aligning to TRBD1. Per germline, CDR1 KGHDR and CDR2 SFDVKD. V gave up 4 bases and J gave up 3 bases; unmatched junction bases: 5. This CDR3 is 16 amino acids long. The CDR3 DNA reads TGTGCCACCAGTGACTCGGGACAGGGCTACACCGGGGAGCTGTTTTTT. Translation gives CATSDSGQGYTGELFF.

This clonotype was counted once. It may be a read error: a sequence one base away is much more abundant. The chain carries TRBV5-1 and TRBJ2-1; D gene uncertain. V lost 6 bases and J lost 5, with 12 bases in between. This CDR3 contains 13 residues. Germline CDR1 SGHRS, CDR2 YFSETQ. The CDR3 DNA is TGCGCCAGCAACTCTCGATGGAACAATGAGCAGTTCTTC. Its translation is CASNSRWNNEQFF.

On this clonotype: One end of the junction fails to match germline, which may point to a read error. The gene calls are TRBV6-2 or TRBV6-3 and TRBJ2-6, with D perhaps TRBD1 (5 bases). CDR1 and CDR2 from the germline V gene are MNHEY and SVGEGT. This CDR3 has 15 residues. The DNA for the CDR3 is TGTACCAGCAGTGGACCGACCTCTGGGGCCAACGTCCTAATTTTC. It encodes CTSSGPTSGANVLIF.

This clonotype was observed once. The junction and the germline gene differ at one end; a read error may be behind it. The V and J genes are TRBV11-2 and TRBJ1-5; no firm D call. Germline V gene lookup returns CDR1 SGHAT and CDR2 FQNNGV. CDR3 length: 13 residues. For the CDR3, the DNA is TGTACCAGCAGCCCCCCTCGTAATCAGCCCCAGCATTTT. This sequence encodes CTSSPPRNQPQHF.

A note on this clonotype: The conserved closing phenylalanine or tryptophan is absent in this CDR3, likely reflecting a read error. The V gene is TRBV29-1, the J gene TRBJ2-7, with 8 positions matching TRBD1. This CDR3 is built from 14 residues. Germline CDR1 reads SQVTM; CDR2 reads ANQGSEA. CDR3 amino acids: CTVLRTGSGYEQYL. CDR3 nucleotide sequence: TGCACCGTGCTCAGGACAGGGAGCGGGTACGAGCAGTACTTA.

About this clonotype itself: One end of the junction does not line up with germline, which may come from a read error. V gene TRBV11-2 combines with J gene TRBJ2-5; D possibly matches TRBD1 or TRBD2 (5 bases each). Per the germline V gene, CDR1 is SGHAT and CDR2 is FQNNGV. The CDR3 totals 14 residues. This CDR3 is CASSPLARAEAQYF. In DNA form, the CDR3 reads TGCGCCAGCAGCCCTCTAGCCAGGGCAGAGGCCCAGTACTTC.

V and J are TRBV29-1 and TRBJ2-7; D perhaps matches TRBD2 (6 bases). Germline loops: CDR1 SQVTM, CDR2 ANQGSEA. This CDR3 spans 12 amino acids. DNA for the CDR3: TGCGGCCCTGGCTGGCGGGAAGGCGAGCAGTACTTC. Residues: CGPGWREGEQYF.

This clonotype was detected a few times. Sequence at one end of the junction differs from germline and may be a read error. The chain couples TRBV12-3 or TRBV12-4 to TRBJ2-5; D possibly corresponds to TRBD2 (6 bases). This CDR3 contains 13 residues. The CDR3 reads CVSRIGGKETQYF. The CDR3, as DNA: TGTGTCAGCAGGATAGGAGGGAAAGAGACTCAGTACTTC.

In its sample, this clonotype was seen once. The junction differs from germline at one of its ends, possibly a read error. The chain uses TRBV5-6 and TRBJ2-3, with 12 bases lining up with TRBD1. Per germline, CDR1 SGHDT and CDR2 YYEEEE. The CDR3 loop spans 20 amino acids. Here the CDR3 reads CASSLERGQGAYSPKDTQYF. The CDR3 nucleotides read TGTGCCAGTAGCTTGGAGCGGGGACAGGGGGCTTATTCCCCCAAAGATACGCAGTATTTT.

With respect to this clonotype: Given the absence of the conserved phenylalanine or tryptophan at the CDR3 end, a read error is likely. This chain links TRBV6-2 or TRBV6-3 with TRBJ2-2; the D gene is possibly TRBD2 (5 bases). The CDR3 spans 14 residues. The germline V gene has CDR1 MNHEY and CDR2 SVGEGT. In DNA form, the CDR3 reads TGTTCCAGCAGTTGGCAGTCGAACACCGGGGAACTGTTTTGT. Translated, it gives CSSSWQSNTGELFC.

About this clonotype itself: The germline gene is not matched at one end of the junction; a read error may be the cause. The rearrangement uses TRBV7-3 and TRBJ2-3, with 10 bases fitting TRBD1. The CDR3 has 15 amino acids. Per germline, CDR1 SGHTA and CDR2 FQGTGA. CDR3 residues: CANSSSGQGTDTQYF. CDR3 DNA sequence: TGTGCCAACAGCTCCTCGGGACAGGGGACAGATACACAGTATTTT. Looking up the rest from reference TRBV7-3 and TRBJ2-3 gives the full variable domain: GAGVSQTPSNKVTEKGKYVELRCDPISGHTALYWYRQSLGQGPEFLIYFQGTGAADDSGLPNDRFFAVRPEGSVSTLKIQRTERGDSAVYLCANSSSGQGTDTQYFGPGTRLTVL.

To note about this clonotype: Since no conserved phenylalanine or tryptophan closes the CDR3, a read error is the likely cause. J is TRBJ2-5 and V is TRBV9; 10 positions agree with TRBD2. The length of the CDR3 is 16 residues. From germline, CDR1 is SGDLS and CDR2 YYNGEE. The CDR3 bases are TGTGCCAGAAGCGTAGAGGAGACTAGCGGGCTAGAGACCCAGTACTTA. Translated, it gives CARSVEETSGLETQYL.

For this clonotype: Possible read error: a much larger clone is one base away. The CDR3 nucleotides are TGTGCCAACAGCCCGGCGTTAGTCGGCGAGCAGTACTTC. It encodes CANSPALVGEQYF. This sequence joins TRBV7-2 and TRBJ2-7; D is uncertain. Germline V CDR1 and CDR2: SGHTA, FQGNSA. The CDR3 is 13 amino acids.

Regarding this clonotype: Mismatch with germline at one junction end may stem from a read error. This rearrangement joins TRBV29-1 to TRBJ1-2, with D perhaps TRBD1 (6 bases). The CDR3 totals 11 residues. The germline V gene has CDR1 SQVTM and CDR2 ANQGSEA. The CDR3, as DNA: TGCAGCCTTGTAGCGGGACATGGCCACACCTTC. This codes for CSLVAGHGHTF.

Details on this clonotype: One junction end disagrees with the germline gene, perhaps due to a read error. This chain uses TRBV20-1 with TRBJ2-2; 12 bases line up with TRBD2. The CDR3 sequence is 14 residues long. CDR1 and CDR2 (germline): DFQATT, SNEGSKA (reference sequence). The CDR3 DNA reads TGCGGTGCCAGACTAGCGGGAGACACCGGGGAGCTGTTTTTT. Protein product: CGARLAGDTGELFF.

This chain links TRBV10-3 with TRBJ2-1, with D tentatively TRBD1 (6 bases). Germline assignment: CDR1 ENHRY and CDR2 SYGVKD. Trimming took 0 bases from V and 4 from J, leaving 16 bases between them. The CDR3 runs to 17 residues. CDR3 loop: CAISESCRGRNYNEQFF. CDR3 DNA: TGTGCCATCAGTGAGTCGTGCAGGGGCCGGAATTACAATGAGCAGTTCTTC.

The CDR3 sequence: CASSLVGRSLAKGETQYF. The CDR3 DNA is TGCGCCAGCAGCTTGGTTGGACGTTCCCTCGCCAAGGGGGAGACCCAGTACTTC. The chain employs TRBV5-1 and TRBJ2-5; the D gene is possibly TRBD1 (5 bases). The CDR3 sequence is 18 residues long. Trimming left V 0 bases short and J 5 bases short, with 23 bases between. The germline gives CDR1 SGHRS, CDR2 YFSETQ. Full variable domain (outside the CDR3, taken from reference TRBV5-1 and TRBJ2-5): KAGVTQTPRYLIKTRGQQVTLSCSPISGHRSVSWYQQTPGQGLQFLFEYFSETQRNKGNFPGRFSGRQFSNSRSEMNVSTLELGDSALYLCASSLVGRSLAKGETQYFGPGTRLLVL.

This clonotype has just one count. One junction end disagrees with the germline gene, perhaps due to a read error. This chain links TRBV28 with TRBJ2-1, with 9 bases matching TRBD2. Per germline, CDR1 MDHEN and CDR2 SYDVKM. The CDR3 contains 20 residues. The CDR3 sequence is CAGIPPGGSAGLAGINEQFF. Here the CDR3 DNA reads TGTGCCGGCATCCCCCCGGGGGGATCCGCCGGCCTAGCGGGGATCAATGAACAGTTCTTC.

The CDR3 nucleotides read TGTGCCAGCAGCCGGGACAGCGGGAGCATTGAAGCTTTCTTT. This sequence encodes CASSRDSGSIEAFF. The rearrangement links TRBV7-9 to TRBJ1-1, with 7 nucleotides matching TRBD1. The CDR3 consists of 14 residues. Germline CDR1 reads SEHNR; CDR2 reads FQNEAQ (reference sequence). The J segment lost 7 bases and the V segment lost 5 bases, leaving 10 bases of the junction unmatched.

With regard to this clonotype: A read error may produce the germline difference seen at one junction end. The chain recombines TRBV11-2 with TRBJ2-3; D call uncertain. Germline V gene sequence: CDR1 SGHAT, CDR2 FQNNGV. The CDR3 covers 13 residues. CDR3 DNA: TGTTCCAGCAGGTTAGATCGGGCAGACACGCAGTATTTT. Its translation: CSSRLDRADTQYF.

The table lists this clonotype with a few counts. The junction shows a germline mismatch at one end, possibly a read error. This sequence joins TRBV10-2 and TRBJ2-7; D gene ambiguous. The CDR3 has 11 amino acids. CDR1 is WSHSY, CDR2 SAAADI, per germline. The CDR3 loop reads CASSGDNEQYF. DNA of the CDR3: TGCGCCAGCAGTGGGGATAACGAGCAGTATTTC.

As regards this clonotype: The junction departs from germline at one end; a sequencing error may be responsible. The J gene is TRBJ2-3, the V gene TRBV6-5, with 12 bases identical to TRBD2. Germline V gene sequence: CDR1 MNHEY, CDR2 SVGAGI. The CDR3 has 16 amino acids. CDR3 sequence: CASRILAGGSPDTQYF. The DNA of the CDR3 is TGTGCCAGCAGAATACTAGCGGGAGGAAGCCCAGATACGCAATATTTT.

This clonotype is medium-sized (0.01 to 0.1%). This chain connects TRBV4-1 to TRBJ1-1; D is unresolved. The germline V gene has CDR1 MGHRA and CDR2 YSYEKL. V was pared by 3 bases and J by 1 base, with 15 bases between. This CDR3 region has 16 residues. The CDR3 sequence: CASSHGFAKRNTEAFF. The CDR3 nucleotides read TGCGCCAGCAGCCACGGCTTCGCCAAGAGGAACACTGAAGCTTTCTTT.

The J gene is TRBJ1-1, the V gene TRBV15; a weak D match, TRBD1 (5 bases). Germline assignment: CDR1 LNHNV and CDR2 YYDKDF (reference sequence). The CDR3 is made up of 15 amino acids. V was pared by 0 bases and J by 4 bases, with 12 bases between. Here the CDR3 DNA reads TGTGCCACCAGCAGAGAAGCGGCAGGGCCCACTGAAGCTTTCTTT. It translates to CATSREAAGPTEAFF.

Remarks on this clonotype: An end of the junction differs from the germline gene, which may be a read error. V is TRBV7-8 and J is TRBJ2-7; possibly TRBD1 for D (5 bases). The CDR3 extends over 18 amino acids. Germline CDR1 reads SGHVS; CDR2 reads FQNEAQ. DNA for the CDR3: TGTACCAGCAGCTTAGTCGTTGGCGGCCGGACATGGTCCTACGAGCAGTACTTC. It specifies CTSSLVVGGRTWSYEQYF.

Notes on this clonotype: The junction and the germline gene differ at one end; a read error may be behind it. The chain is built from TRBV6-1 and TRBJ2-3; 8 bases line up with TRBD2. Germline lookup yields CDR1 MNHNS and CDR2 SASEGT. CDR3 length: 16 residues. This CDR3 is CAISGTLAGWSDTQYF. The CDR3 nucleotides are TGTGCCATCAGTGGGACCTTAGCGGGATGGAGCGATACGCAGTATTTT.